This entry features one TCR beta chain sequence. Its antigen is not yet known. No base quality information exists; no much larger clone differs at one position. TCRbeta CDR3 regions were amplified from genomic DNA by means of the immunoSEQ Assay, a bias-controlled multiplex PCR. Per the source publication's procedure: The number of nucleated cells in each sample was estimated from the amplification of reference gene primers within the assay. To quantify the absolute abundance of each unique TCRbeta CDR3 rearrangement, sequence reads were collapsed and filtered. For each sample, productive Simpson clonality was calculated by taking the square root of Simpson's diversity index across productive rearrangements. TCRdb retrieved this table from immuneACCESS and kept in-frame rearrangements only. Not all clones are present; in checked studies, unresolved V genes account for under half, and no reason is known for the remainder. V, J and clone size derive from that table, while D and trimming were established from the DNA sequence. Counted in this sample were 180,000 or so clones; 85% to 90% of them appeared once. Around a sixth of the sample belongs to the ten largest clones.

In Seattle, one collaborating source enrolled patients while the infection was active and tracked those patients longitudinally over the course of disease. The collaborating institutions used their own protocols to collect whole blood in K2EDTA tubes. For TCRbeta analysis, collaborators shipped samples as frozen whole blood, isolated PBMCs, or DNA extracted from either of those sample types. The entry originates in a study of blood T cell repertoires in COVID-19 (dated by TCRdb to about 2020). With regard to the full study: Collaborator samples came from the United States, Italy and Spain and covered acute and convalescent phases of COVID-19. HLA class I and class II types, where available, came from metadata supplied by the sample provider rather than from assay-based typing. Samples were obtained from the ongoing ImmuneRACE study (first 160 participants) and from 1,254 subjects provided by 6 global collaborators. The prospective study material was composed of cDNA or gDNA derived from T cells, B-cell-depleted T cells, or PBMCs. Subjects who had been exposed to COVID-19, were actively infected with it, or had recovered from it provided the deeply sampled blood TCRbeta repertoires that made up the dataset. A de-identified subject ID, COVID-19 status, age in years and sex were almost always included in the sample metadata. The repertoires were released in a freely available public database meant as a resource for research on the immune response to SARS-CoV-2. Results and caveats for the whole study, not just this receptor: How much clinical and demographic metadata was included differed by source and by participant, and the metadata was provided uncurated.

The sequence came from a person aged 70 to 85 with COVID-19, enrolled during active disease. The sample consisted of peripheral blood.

The DNA sequence follows: TGTGCCAGCGGGGGCGTTCAGCCCCAGCATTTT. This is translated as CASGGVQPQHF. The rearrangement combines TRBV28 with TRBJ1-5, with TRBD1 tentatively as D gene (6 bases match). There are 11 amino acids in the CDR3, from cysteine to phenylalanine inclusive. Only the CDR3 portion is preserved as DNA: 33 bases, with reading frame beginning at the first base. Via the germline V gene, CDR1 is MDHEN and CDR2 SYDVKM. Deletion took 8 bases off V and 6 bases off J, with a span of 8 bases between the germline ends.